The clone carrying this T cell receptor (beta chain) was seen ten or more times. The antigen remains unidentified. Trimming cost V 7 bases and J 3 bases, with 20 bases left between them. Germline V gene lookup returns CDR1 SGHRS and CDR2 YFSETQ. This CDR3 region has 15 residues. This record belongs to a study of T cells after yellow fever vaccination. Findings of the study overall: Most primary-vaccination clones recurred post-booster (roughly 96% CD4, just over 85% CD8).

Each CDR3 protein gets one entry after TCRdb re-called the 5' RACE reads with MiXCR. The top ten clones hold under 20% of a sample with 230,000 or so distinct CDR3 sequences, around 3.5% of them seen once. Source: PBMCs, taken 15 days after the yellow fever booster vaccination. This sequence joins TRBV5-1 and TRBJ2-7; D is uncertain. The clonotype originates from a man aged 18 to 29 who received the YFV17D yellow fever vaccine. DNA for the CDR3: TGCGCCAGCCGCTCGTTTCCCGCAGTAATCTACGAGCAGTACTTC. It codes for CASRSFPAVIYEQYF.